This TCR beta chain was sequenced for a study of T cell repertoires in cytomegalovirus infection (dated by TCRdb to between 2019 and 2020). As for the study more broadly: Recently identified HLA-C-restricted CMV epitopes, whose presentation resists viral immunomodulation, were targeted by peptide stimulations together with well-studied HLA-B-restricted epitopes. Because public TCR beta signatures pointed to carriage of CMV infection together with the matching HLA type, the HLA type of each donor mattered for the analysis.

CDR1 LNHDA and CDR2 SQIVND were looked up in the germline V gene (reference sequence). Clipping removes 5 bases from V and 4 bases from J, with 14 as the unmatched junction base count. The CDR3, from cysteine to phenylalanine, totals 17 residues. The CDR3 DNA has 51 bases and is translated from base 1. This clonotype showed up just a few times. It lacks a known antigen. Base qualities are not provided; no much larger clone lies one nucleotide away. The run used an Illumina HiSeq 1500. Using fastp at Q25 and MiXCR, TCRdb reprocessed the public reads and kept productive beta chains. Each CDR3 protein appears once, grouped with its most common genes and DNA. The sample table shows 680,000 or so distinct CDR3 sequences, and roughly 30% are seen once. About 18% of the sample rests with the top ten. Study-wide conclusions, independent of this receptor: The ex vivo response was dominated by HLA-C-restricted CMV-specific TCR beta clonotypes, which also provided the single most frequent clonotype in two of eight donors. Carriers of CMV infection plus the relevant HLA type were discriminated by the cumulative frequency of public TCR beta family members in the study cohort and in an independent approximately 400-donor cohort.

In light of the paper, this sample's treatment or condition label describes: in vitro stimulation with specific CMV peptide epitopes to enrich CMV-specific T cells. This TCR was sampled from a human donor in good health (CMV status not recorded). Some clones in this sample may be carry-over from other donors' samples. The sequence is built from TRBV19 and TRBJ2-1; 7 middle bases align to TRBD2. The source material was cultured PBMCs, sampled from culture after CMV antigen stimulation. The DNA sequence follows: TGTGCCAGTAGTCCTGGGACTACGGGGCAAGATTACAATGAGCAGTTCTTC. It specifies CASSPGTTGQDYNEQFF.